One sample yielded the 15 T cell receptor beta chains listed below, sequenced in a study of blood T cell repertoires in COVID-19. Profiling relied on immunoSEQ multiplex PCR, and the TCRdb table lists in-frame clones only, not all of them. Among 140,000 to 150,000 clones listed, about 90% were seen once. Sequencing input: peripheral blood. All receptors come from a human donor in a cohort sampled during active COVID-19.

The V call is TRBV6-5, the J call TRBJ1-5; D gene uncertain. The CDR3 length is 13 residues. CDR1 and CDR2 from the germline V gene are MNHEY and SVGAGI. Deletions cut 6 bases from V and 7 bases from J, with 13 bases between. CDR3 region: CASSIGEEQPQHF. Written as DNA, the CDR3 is TGTGCCAGCAGCATCGGGGAGGAACAGCCCCAGCATTTT.

The CDR3 loop reads CAIRAGDNYGYTF. CDR3 DNA sequence: TGTGCCATCAGGGCAGGGGACAACTATGGCTACACCTTC. The V and J genes are TRBV10-3 and TRBJ1-2, with a tentative D call TRBD1 (6 bases). Trimming removed 6 bases from V and 2 bases from J, with 10 bases in between. Germline V gene lookup returns CDR1 ENHRY and CDR2 SYGVKD. The CDR3 has 13 residues.

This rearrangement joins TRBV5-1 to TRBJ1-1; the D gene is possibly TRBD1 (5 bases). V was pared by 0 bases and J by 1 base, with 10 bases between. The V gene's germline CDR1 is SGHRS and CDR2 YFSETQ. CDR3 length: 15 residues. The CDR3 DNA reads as TGCGCCAGCAGCTTGGCTATTACAGGGAACACTGAAGCTTTCTTT. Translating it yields CASSLAITGNTEAFF.

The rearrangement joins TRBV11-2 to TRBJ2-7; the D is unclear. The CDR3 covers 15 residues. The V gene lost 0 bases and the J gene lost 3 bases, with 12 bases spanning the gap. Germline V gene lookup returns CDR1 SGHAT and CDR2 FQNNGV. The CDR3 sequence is CASSLDRASVYEQYF. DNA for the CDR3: TGTGCCAGCAGCTTAGACCGAGCGAGTGTCTACGAGCAGTACTTC.

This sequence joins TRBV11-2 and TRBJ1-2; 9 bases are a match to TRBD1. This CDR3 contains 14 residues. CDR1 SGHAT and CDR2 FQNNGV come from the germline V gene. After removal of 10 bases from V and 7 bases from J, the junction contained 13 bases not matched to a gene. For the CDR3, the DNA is TGTGCCACTCTGGGACAGGGCGGTGGTGGTGGCTACACCTTC. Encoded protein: CATLGQGGGGGYTF.

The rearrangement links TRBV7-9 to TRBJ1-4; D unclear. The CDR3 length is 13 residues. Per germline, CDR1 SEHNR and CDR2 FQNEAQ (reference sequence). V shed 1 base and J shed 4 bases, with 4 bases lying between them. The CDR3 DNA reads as TGTGCCAGCAGCTTAGAGCTTAATGAAAAACTGTTTTTT. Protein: CASSLELNEKLFF.

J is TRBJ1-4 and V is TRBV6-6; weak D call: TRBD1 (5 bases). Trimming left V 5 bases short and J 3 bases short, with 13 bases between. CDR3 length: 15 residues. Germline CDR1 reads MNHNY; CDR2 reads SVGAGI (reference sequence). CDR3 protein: CASSPAGGSNEKLFF. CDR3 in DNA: TGTGCCAGCAGTCCGGCCGGGGGTTCTAATGAAAAACTGTTTTTT.

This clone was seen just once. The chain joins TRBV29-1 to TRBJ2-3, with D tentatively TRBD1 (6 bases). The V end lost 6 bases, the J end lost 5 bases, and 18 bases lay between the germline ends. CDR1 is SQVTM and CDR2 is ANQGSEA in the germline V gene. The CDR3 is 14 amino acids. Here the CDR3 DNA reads TGCAGCGTCGAGGTCGTACCCAGGGGAGATACGCAGTATTTT. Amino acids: CSVEVVPRGDTQYF.

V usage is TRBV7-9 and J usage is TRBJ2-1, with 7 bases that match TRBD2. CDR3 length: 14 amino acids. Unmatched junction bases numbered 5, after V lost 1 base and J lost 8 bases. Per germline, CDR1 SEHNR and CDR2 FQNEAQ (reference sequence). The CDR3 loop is CASSLEVAGDEQFF. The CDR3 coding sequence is TGTGCCAGCAGCTTAGAGGTGGCGGGGGATGAGCAGTTCTTC. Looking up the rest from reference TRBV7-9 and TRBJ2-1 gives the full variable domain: DTGVSQNPRHKITKRGQNVTFRCDPISEHNRLYWYRQTLGQGPEFLTYFQNEAQLEKSRLLSDRFSAERPKGSFSTLEIQRTEQGDSAMYLCASSLEVAGDEQFFGPGTRLTVL.

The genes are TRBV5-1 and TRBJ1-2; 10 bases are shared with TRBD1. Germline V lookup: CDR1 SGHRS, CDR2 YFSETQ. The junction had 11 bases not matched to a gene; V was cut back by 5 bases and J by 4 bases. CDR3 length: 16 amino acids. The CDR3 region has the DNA TGCGCCAGCAGTAATCTCCGACAGGGGGCGGGCTATGGCTACACCTTC. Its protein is CASSNLRQGAGYGYTF.

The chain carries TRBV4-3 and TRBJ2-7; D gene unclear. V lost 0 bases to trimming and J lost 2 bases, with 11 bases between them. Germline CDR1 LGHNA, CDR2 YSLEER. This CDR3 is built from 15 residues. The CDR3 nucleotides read TGCGCCAGCAGCCAAGAGCGAGGCGGCACCTACGAGCAGTACTTC. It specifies CASSQERGGTYEQYF.

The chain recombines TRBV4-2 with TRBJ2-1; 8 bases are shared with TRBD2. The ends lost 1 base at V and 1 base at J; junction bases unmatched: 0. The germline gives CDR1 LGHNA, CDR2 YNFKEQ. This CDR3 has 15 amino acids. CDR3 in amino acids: CASSQGGRSYNEQFF. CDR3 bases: TGTGCCAGCAGCCAAGGCGGGAGGTCCTACAATGAGCAGTTCTTC.

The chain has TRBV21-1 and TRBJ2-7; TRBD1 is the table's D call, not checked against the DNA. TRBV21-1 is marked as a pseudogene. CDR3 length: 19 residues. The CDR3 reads CASSKLIRPNRESSYEQYF. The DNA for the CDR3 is TGTGCCAGCAGCAAACTTATTCGTCCAAACAGGGAGAGCTCCTACGAGCAGTACTTC.

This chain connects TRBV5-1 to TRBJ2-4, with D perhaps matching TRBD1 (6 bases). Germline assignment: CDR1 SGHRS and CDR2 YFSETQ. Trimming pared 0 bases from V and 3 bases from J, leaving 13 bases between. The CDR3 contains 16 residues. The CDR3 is CASSLVGGEGKNIQYF. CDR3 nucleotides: TGCGCCAGCAGCTTGGTAGGGGGTGAAGGCAAAAACATTCAGTACTTC.

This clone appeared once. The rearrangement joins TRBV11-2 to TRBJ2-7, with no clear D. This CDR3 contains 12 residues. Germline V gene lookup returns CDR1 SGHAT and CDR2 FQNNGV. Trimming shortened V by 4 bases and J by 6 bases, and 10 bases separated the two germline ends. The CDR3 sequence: CASSSTHGEQYF. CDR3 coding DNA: TGTGCCAGCAGCTCAACTCACGGCGAGCAGTACTTC.